This T cell receptor beta chain was captured in a study of blood T cell repertoires in COVID-19. On the study more broadly: Donors in the United States, Italy and Spain gave samples during acute or convalescent COVID-19. PBMCs, B-cell-depleted T cells, or T cells provided the cDNA or gDNA that made up the material.

In the original workflow: The authors estimated nucleated cell counts from reference gene primer amplification. Sequencing was performed with immunoSEQ multiplex PCR; in TCRdb, only in-frame clones are kept and a portion is missing. Clone size and V and J calls were adopted from that table, with D and trimming inferred from the DNA. The sample lists 100,000 to 150,000 clones, 74% occurring once. This clone was observed a few times. Trimming cost V 5 bases and J 6 bases, with 14 bases left between them. The CDR3 runs to 15 residues. Germline values: CDR1 MNHNY, CDR2 SVGAGI (reference sequence). The chain links TRBV6-6 to TRBJ1-6; D is perhaps TRBD1 (5 bases). The clonotype was recovered from a man aged 80 or over with COVID-19, enrolled during active disease. Sequenced input: peripheral blood. The CDR3, as DNA: TGTGCCAGCAGTACCGACGGGGGAATTAATTCACCCCTCCACTTT. Protein: CASSTDGGINSPLHF.